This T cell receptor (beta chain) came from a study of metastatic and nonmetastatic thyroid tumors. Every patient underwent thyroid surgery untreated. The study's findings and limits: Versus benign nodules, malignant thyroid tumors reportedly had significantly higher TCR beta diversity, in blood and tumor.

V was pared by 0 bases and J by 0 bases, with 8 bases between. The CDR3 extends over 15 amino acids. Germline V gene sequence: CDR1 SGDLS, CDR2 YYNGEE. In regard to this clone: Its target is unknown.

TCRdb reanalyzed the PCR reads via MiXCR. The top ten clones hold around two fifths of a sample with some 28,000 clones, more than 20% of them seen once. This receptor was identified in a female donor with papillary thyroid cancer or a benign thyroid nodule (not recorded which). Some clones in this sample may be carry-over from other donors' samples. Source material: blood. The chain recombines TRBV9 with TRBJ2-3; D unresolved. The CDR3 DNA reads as TGTGCCAGCAGCGTAGAGCGTGCTAGCACAGATACGCAGTATTTT. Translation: CASSVERASTDTQYF.